Listed below are T cell receptor beta chains from one sample, sequenced in a study of human T cells and chemical hapten exposure. MiXCR, applied by TCRdb to the RACE reads, yields one record per CDR3 protein. Among 380,000 or so distinct CDR3 sequences listed, approximately 5.8% were seen once. The sample was whole blood, taken in connection with sensitization to the hapten diphenylcyclopropenone (DPC). All receptors come from a woman aged 18-29 years with alopecia areata. Some clones in this sample may be carry-over from other donors' samples. CDR3s include the opening cysteine and the closing phenylalanine or tryptophan. The order of the fields is V gene, J gene, D gene, clone size, CDR3 protein, CDR3 DNA. A D gene is named only where the DNA matches it firmly. Clone size is stated in some rows and not others, as once, few, many or a class when expanded.

TRBV9	TRBJ2-1	NA	NA	CASSVESTGVADEQFF	TGTGCCAGCAGCGTAGAAAGTACCGGGGTTGCGGATGAGCAGTTCTTC
TRBV7-9	TRBJ2-2	NA	many	CASSVGRGAANTGELFF	TGTGCCAGCAGCGTAGGGCGTGGGGCAGCGAACACCGGGGAGCTGTTTTTT
TRBV5-1	TRBJ2-3	NA	NA	CASSLGAKQRNTQYF	TGCGCCAGCAGCTTGGGGGCTAAACAGAGAAATACGCAGTATTTT
TRBV6-6	TRBJ1-5	TRBD1	many	CASSRRQGGGQPQHF	TGTGCCAGCAGCCGCAGACAGGGGGGTGGACAGCCCCAGCATTTT
TRBV15	TRBJ2-3	TRBD1	many	CATSTRQGGTDTQYF	TGTGCCACCAGCACCCGACAGGGTGGGACAGATACGCAGTATTTT
TRBV4-2	TRBJ1-2	NA	few	CASSQDLAQGNGYTF	TGTGCCAGCAGCCAAGATCTGGCGCAGGGGAATGGCTACACCTTC
TRBV15	TRBJ1-1	TRBD1	few	CATSGIGTARFTEAFF	TGTGCCACCAGCGGTATCGGGACAGCCCGTTTCACTGAAGCTTTCTTT
TRBV12-3/TRBV12-4	TRBJ1-5	TRBD1	NA	CASSLRDRGLRGSNQPQHF	TGTGCCAGCAGTTTGCGGGACAGGGGGCTGAGGGGAAGCAATCAGCCCCAGCATTTT
TRBV12-3/TRBV12-4	TRBJ1-5	NA	NA	CAGGRESQPQHF	TGTGCCGGGGGAAGGGAGAGTCAGCCCCAGCATTTT
TRBV6-5	TRBJ2-2	NA	few	CASNRGTNTGELFF	TGTGCCAGCAATCGGGGGACGAACACCGGGGAGCTGTTTTTT
TRBV12-3/TRBV12-4	TRBJ2-1	TRBD2	few	CASSSTGTSGGNSYNEQFF	TGTGCCAGCAGTTCCACCGGGACTAGCGGGGGGAACTCCTACAATGAGCAGTTCTTC
TRBV7-9	TRBJ2-7	NA	few	CASSRPGTYEQYF	TGTGCCAGCAGCCGTCCCGGGACCTACGAGCAGTACTTC
TRBV7-8	TRBJ2-5	NA	many	CASSSDTETQYF	TGTGCCAGCAGCTCCGACACCGAGACCCAGTACTTC
TRBV11-2	TRBJ1-2	TRBD1	many	CASTSHPTGGDGYTF	TGTGCCAGCACCTCTCACCCGACAGGGGGGGATGGCTACACCTTC
TRBV3-1	TRBJ1-1	NA	NA	CASSPAANTVAFF	TGTGCCAGCAGCCCAGCAGCGAACACTGTAGCTTTCTTT
TRBV11-2	TRBJ1-6	NA	few	CASSSGGGASGNSPLHF	TGTGCCAGCAGCTCCGGAGGAGGGGCCTCTGGTAATTCACCCCTCCACTTT
TRBV29-1	TRBJ1-2	NA	NA	CSASEPNYGYTF	TGCAGCGCTTCAGAACCCAACTATGGCTACACCTTC
TRBV7-3	TRBJ1-1	TRBD1	NA	CASNPGQGHTEAFF	TGTGCCAGCAACCCCGGACAGGGCCACACTGAAGCTTTCTTT
TRBV12-3/TRBV12-4	TRBJ1-2	NA	many	CASSLAGGLNYGYTF	TGTGCCAGCAGTTTAGCGGGGGGCCTTAACTATGGCTACACCTTC
TRBV18	TRBJ1-3	TRBD1	few	CASSPGTGAEATGNTIYF	TGTGCCAGCTCACCAGGGACAGGGGCTGAGGCGACTGGAAACACCATATATTTT
TRBV20-1	TRBJ1-2	NA	NA	CSARDGDPTTGSASLYGYTF	TGCAGTGCTAGAGATGGGGACCCGACTACGGGATCGGCTTCCCTCTATGGCTACACCTTC
TRBV11-2	TRBJ2-1	NA	many	CASSAGTENEQFF	TGTGCCAGCAGCGCAGGGACGGAAAATGAGCAGTTCTTC
TRBV12-3/TRBV12-4	TRBJ2-3	NA	many	CASSFDGDTQYF	TGTGCCAGCAGTTTTGACGGAGATACGCAGTATTTT
TRBV5-1	TRBJ2-5	TRBD1	few	CASSLADREETQYF	TGCGCCAGCAGCTTGGCCGACAGGGAAGAGACCCAGTACTTC
TRBV11-2	TRBJ2-5	NA	many	CASSFTERGAETQYF	TGTGCCAGCAGCTTTACCGAGCGAGGGGCAGAGACCCAGTACTTC
TRBV4-3	TRBJ1-6	TRBD1	few	CASSRLILTGNNSPLHF	TGCGCCAGCAGCCGGCTGATCCTGACAGGGAATAATTCACCCCTCCACTTT
TRBV7-3	TRBJ1-4	TRBD1	many	CASSPTGLFTNEKLFF	TGTGCCAGCAGCCCGACAGGGTTGTTTACTAATGAAAAACTGTTTTTT
TRBV7-2	TRBJ1-6	NA	many	CASSSQRLINSPLHF	TGTGCCAGCAGTTCCCAACGGCTCATTAATTCACCCCTCCACTTT
TRBV6-6	TRBJ1-2	NA	many	CASSYSTTVLYGYTF	TGTGCCAGCAGTTACTCGACGACAGTTCTGTATGGCTACACCTTC
TRBV12-3/TRBV12-4	TRBJ2-7	TRBD1	few	CASSLRGQTYEQYF	TGTGCCAGCAGTTTAAGGGGACAGACCTACGAGCAGTACTTC
TRBV2	TRBJ2-7	NA	few	CASSDPQGVGYEQYF	TGTGCCAGCAGTGATCCACAGGGAGTTGGGTACGAGCAGTACTTC
TRBV11-1	TRBJ2-3	TRBD2	few	CASSYGTKTDTQYF	TGTGCCAGCAGCTATGGGACTAAGACAGATACGCAGTATTTT
TRBV28	TRBJ2-1	TRBD2	many	CASSPIASGGIVDEQFF	TGTGCCAGCAGTCCTATAGCCAGCGGGGGAATAGTCGATGAGCAGTTCTTC
TRBV2	TRBJ2-2	NA	many	CASSETPPSGSGELFF	TGTGCCAGCAGTGAGACCCCCCCTAGTGGTAGCGGGGAGCTGTTTTTT
TRBV11-1	TRBJ2-3	TRBD2	many	CASRSMRTSGGGSTDTQYF	TGTGCCAGCAGAAGTATGAGAACTAGCGGGGGAGGGAGCACAGATACGCAGTATTTT
TRBV5-6	TRBJ1-5	TRBD1	few	CASSIGQGTNQPQHF	TGTGCCAGCAGCATCGGACAGGGTACTAATCAGCCCCAGCATTTT
TRBV4-2	TRBJ1-2	NA	many	CASSPSMDYGYTF	TGTGCCAGCAGCCCTTCCATGGACTATGGCTACACCTTC
TRBV6-2/TRBV6-3	TRBJ2-3	TRBD2	NA	CASLLAGTDTQYF	TGTGCCAGTCTACTAGCGGGCACAGATACGCAGTATTTT
TRBV7-2	TRBJ2-1	TRBD2	many	CASSPGLRFNNEQFF	TGTGCCAGCAGCCCGGGACTACGTTTTAACAATGAGCAGTTCTTC
TRBV6-2/TRBV6-3	TRBJ1-6	TRBD1	many	CASSQRQGHHNSPLHF	TGTGCCAGCAGCCAACGACAGGGTCACCATAATTCACCCCTCCACTTT
TRBV28	TRBJ1-1	TRBD1	few	CASTGWDSSNTEAFF	TGTGCCAGCACTGGATGGGACAGTTCTAACACTGAAGCTTTCTTT
TRBV6-1	TRBJ1-1	NA	NA	CASSAVRDTEAFF	TGTGCCAGCAGTGCTGTCAGGGACACTGAAGCTTTCTTT
TRBV5-4	TRBJ1-6	TRBD1	few	CASSPGQGVGRGSPLHF	TGTGCCAGCAGCCCCGGACAGGGTGTGGGGAGAGGATCACCCCTCCACTTT
TRBV5-6	TRBJ2-2	TRBD2	many	CASSFPSPSGLNTGELFF	TGTGCCAGCAGCTTTCCGTCGCCTAGCGGGTTAAACACCGGGGAGCTGTTTTTT
TRBV12-3/TRBV12-4	TRBJ1-2	TRBD1	many	CASSAGQAYGYTF	TGTGCCAGCAGTGCGGGACAGGCCTATGGCTACACCTTC
TRBV10-3	TRBJ2-1	NA	NA	CAISEIADNEQFF	TGTGCCATCAGTGAGATCGCAGACAATGAGCAGTTCTTC
TRBV7-3	TRBJ1-2	TRBD1	few	CASSSDGQGGYTF	TGTGCCAGCAGCTCCGACGGACAGGGTGGCTACACCTTC
TRBV5-1	TRBJ2-3	TRBD2	many	CASSLAGTSVSTDTQYF	TGCGCCAGCAGCTTGGCGGGGACTAGCGTGAGCACAGATACGCAGTATTTT
TRBV6-6	TRBJ2-1	NA	many	CASSYTGTYSYNEQFF	TGTGCCAGCAGTTACACCGGGACATACTCCTACAATGAGCAGTTCTTC
TRBV29-1	TRBJ2-1	NA	many	CSVEDRGIKQFF	TGCAGCGTTGAAGATCGGGGGATTAAGCAGTTCTTC
TRBV18	TRBJ2-4	NA	NA	CASSQTHGAPAKNIQYF	TGTGCCAGCTCACAAACGCATGGGGCGCCAGCCAAAAACATTCAGTACTTC
TRBV21-1	TRBJ1-5	NA	NA	CASRMNQPQHF	TGTGCCAGCAGGATGAATCAGCCCCAGCATTTT